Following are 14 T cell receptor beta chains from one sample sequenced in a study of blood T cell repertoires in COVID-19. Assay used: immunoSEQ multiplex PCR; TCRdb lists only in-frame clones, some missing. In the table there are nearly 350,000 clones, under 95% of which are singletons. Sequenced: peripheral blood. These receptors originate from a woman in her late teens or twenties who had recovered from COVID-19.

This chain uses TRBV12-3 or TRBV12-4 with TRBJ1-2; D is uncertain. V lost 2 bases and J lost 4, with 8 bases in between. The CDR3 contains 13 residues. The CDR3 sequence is CASSLSRGYGYTF. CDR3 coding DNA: TGTGCCAGCAGTTTAAGTCGAGGCTATGGCTACACCTTC.

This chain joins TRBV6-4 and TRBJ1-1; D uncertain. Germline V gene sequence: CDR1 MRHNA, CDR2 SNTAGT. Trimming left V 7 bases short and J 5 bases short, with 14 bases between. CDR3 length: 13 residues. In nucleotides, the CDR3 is TGTGCCAGCAAGCCGGCAGGTGGAACTGAAGCTTTCTTT. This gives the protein CASKPAGGTEAFF.

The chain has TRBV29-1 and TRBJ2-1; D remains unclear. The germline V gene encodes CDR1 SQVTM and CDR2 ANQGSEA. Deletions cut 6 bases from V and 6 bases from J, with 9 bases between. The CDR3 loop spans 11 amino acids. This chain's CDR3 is CSVSQRNEQFF. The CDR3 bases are TGCAGCGTCTCTCAGCGCAATGAGCAGTTCTTC.

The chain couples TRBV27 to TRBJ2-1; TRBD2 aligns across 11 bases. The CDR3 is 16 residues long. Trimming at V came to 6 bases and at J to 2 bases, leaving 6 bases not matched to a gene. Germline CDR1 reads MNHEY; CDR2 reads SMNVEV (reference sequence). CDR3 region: CASSHTSGGTYNEQFF. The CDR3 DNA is TGTGCCAGCAGCCATACTAGCGGGGGAACCTACAATGAGCAGTTCTTC.

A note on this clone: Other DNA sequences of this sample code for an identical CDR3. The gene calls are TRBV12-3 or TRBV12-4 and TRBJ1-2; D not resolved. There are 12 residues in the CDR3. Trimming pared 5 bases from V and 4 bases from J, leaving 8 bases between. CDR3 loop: CASSPGGYGYTF. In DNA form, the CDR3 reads TGTGCCAGCAGTCCAGGTGGCTATGGCTACACCTTC.

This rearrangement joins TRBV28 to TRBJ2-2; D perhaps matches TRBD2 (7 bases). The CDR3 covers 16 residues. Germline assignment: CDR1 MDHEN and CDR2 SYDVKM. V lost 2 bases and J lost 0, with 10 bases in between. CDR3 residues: CASSLAGAANTGELFF. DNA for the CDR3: TGTGCCAGCAGTTTAGCGGGGGCAGCGAACACCGGGGAGCTGTTTTTT.

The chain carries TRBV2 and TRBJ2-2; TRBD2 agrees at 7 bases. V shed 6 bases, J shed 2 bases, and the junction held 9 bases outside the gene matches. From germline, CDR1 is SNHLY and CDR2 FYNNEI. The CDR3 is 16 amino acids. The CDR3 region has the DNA TGTGCCAGCAGCGCTGAACTAGCGACCAACACCGGGGAGCTGTTTTTT. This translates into CASSAELATNTGELFF.

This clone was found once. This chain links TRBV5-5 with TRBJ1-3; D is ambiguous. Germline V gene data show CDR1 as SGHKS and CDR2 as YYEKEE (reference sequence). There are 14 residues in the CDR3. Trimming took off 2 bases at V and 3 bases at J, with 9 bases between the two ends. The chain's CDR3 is CASSFAVFGNTIYF. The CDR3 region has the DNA TGTGCCAGCAGCTTTGCAGTCTTTGGAAACACCATATATTTT.

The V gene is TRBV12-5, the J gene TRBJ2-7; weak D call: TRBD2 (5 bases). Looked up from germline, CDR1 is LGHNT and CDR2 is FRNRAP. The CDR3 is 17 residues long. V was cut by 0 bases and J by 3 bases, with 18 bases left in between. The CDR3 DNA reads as TGTGCTAGTGGTTTGGTAACGTCGCCGGGGTCCCTCTACGAGCAGTACGTC. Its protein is CASGLVTSPGSLYEQYV.

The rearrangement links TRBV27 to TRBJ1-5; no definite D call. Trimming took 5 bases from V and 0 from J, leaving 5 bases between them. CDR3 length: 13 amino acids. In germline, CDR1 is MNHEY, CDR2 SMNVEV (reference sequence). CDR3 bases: TGTGCCAGCAGTCGTTATAGCAATCAGCCCCAGCATTTT. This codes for CASSRYSNQPQHF.

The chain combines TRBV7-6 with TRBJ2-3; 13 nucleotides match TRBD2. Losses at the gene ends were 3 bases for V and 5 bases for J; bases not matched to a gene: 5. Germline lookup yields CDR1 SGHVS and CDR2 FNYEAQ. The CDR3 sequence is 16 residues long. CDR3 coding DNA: TGTGCCAGCAGCTTGACTAGCGGGAGGCCCGTAGATACGCAGTATTTT. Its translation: CASSLTSGRPVDTQYF.

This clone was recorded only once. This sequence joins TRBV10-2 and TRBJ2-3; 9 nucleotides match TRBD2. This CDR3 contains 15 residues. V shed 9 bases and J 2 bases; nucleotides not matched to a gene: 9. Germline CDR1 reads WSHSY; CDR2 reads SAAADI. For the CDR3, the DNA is TGCGCCAGTTCCTGGACTAGCGATGCCACAGATACGCAGTATTTT. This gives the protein CASSWTSDATDTQYF.

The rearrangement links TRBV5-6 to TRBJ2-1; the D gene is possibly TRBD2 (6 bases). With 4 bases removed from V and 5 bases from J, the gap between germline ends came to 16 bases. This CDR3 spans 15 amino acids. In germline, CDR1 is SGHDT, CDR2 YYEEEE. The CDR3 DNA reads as TGTGCCAGCAGCCTGCCGGGGGTTAACGACAATGAGCAGTTCTTC. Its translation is CASSLPGVNDNEQFF.

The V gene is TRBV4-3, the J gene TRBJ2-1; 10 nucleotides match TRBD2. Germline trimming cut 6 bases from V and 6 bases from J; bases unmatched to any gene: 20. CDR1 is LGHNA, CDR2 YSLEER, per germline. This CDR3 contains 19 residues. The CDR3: CASSQEWGEGLAFGNEQFF. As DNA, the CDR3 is TGCGCCAGCAGTCAGGAGTGGGGGGAGGGACTAGCGTTCGGCAATGAGCAGTTCTTC.